Shown below are 14 T cell receptor beta chains from a single sample sequenced in a study of cytomegalovirus exposure and HLA in healthy donors. PCR involved 60 Vbeta and 13 Jbeta primers. The repertoire was sequenced with immunoSEQ multiplex PCR; TCRdb's copy has only in-frame clones and lacks some. Of some 180,000 clones in the sample, 73% were seen once. Sequencing input: PBMCs. Receptors originate from a woman between 18 and 29 years old in good health and CMV-seropositive.

The chain is built from TRBV5-5 and TRBJ2-6; 7 bases match TRBD1. This CDR3 has 17 residues. V was clipped by 6 bases and J by 0 bases; unmatched bases: 9. Germline V gives CDR1 SGHKS, CDR2 YYEKEE (reference sequence). The CDR3 DNA reads TGTGCCAGCACACCAGACAGGGCCATCTCTGGGGCCAACGTCCTGACTTTC. Its protein is CASTPDRAISGANVLTF.

This clone occurred many times. CDR3 nucleotide sequence: TGTGCCAGCAGCATCCGGGACAGACTGTATAGCAATCAGCCCCAGCATTTT. This codes for CASSIRDRLYSNQPQHF. The chain combines TRBV11-3 with TRBJ1-5; 7 bases align to TRBD1. Germline V lookup: CDR1 SGHNT, CDR2 YENEEA. This CDR3 has 17 residues. With 5 bases clipped from V and 0 bases from J, the junction kept 10 bases outside the gene matches.

The chain joins TRBV5-8 to TRBJ2-5, with D possibly matching TRBD1 (6 bases). The DNA end is a closer match to TRBJ2-7, so the J assignment may be wrong. Germline V lookup: CDR1 SGHTS, CDR2 YDEGEE. The CDR3 loop spans 16 amino acids. The CDR3 DNA follows: TGTGCCAGCAGCGGTTTAGTTGGGGGCAAACTCAACGAGCAGTACTTC. Its protein product is CASSGLVGGKLNEQYF.

As for this clone: This CDR3 is missing its conserved last phenylalanine or tryptophan, likely due to a read error. This rearrangement joins TRBV30 to TRBJ1-1; D unresolved. The length of the CDR3 is 12 residues. The ends were cut back, 1 base at V and 1 base at J, with 4 bases in the middle. Per germline, CDR1 GTSNPN and CDR2 SVGIG (reference sequence). For the CDR3, the DNA is TGTGCCTGGAGTGGAGCGAACACTGAAGCTTTCCTT. Protein: CAWSGANTEAFL.

Here the CDR3 DNA reads TGTGCCAGCAGTGAAGGGGGGTGGGGACTCCAAGAGACCCAGTACTTC. This codes for CASSEGGWGLQETQYF. The chain is built from TRBV6-1 and TRBJ2-5; D is perhaps TRBD2 (6 bases). This CDR3 has 16 amino acids. The V and J ends lost 1 base and 1 base respectively, with 13 bases between them. Germline CDR1 MNHNS, CDR2 SASEGT.

This chain links TRBV5-1 with TRBJ2-2, with TRBD1 identical over 10 bases. With V trimmed by 0 bases and J by 0 bases, 8 bases remained unmatched. Germline V gene sequence: CDR1 SGHRS, CDR2 YFSETQ. The CDR3 extends over 19 amino acids. The CDR3 nucleotides read TGCGCCAGCAGCTTGGGGTGGCGGGACAGGGGCTCGAACACCGGGGAGCTGTTTTTT. Translation: CASSLGWRDRGSNTGELFF.

This clone is a singleton in its sample. The chain joins TRBV4-1 to TRBJ1-1; maybe TRBD1 (5 bases). Trimming shortened V by 5 bases and J by 5 bases, and 15 bases separated the two germline ends. Germline V lookup: CDR1 MGHRA, CDR2 YSYEKL. The CDR3 sequence is 14 residues long. CDR3 amino acids: CASSTRAGRTEAFF. CDR3 DNA: TGCGCCAGCAGCACAAGGGCAGGGCGGACTGAAGCTTTCTTT.

The V gene is TRBV6-5, the J gene TRBJ2-1, with a possible D match to TRBD2 (6 bases). Germline lookup yields CDR1 MNHEY and CDR2 SVGAGI. The CDR3 is made up of 12 amino acids. V gave up 5 bases and J gave up 8 bases, with 10 bases separating them. DNA of the CDR3: TGTGCCAGCAGTCGGACGGGGGATGAGCAGTTCTTC. Translated, it gives CASSRTGDEQFF.

The chain has TRBV7-2 and TRBJ2-5; D gene unclear. Trimming took 5 bases from V and 5 from J, leaving 9 bases between them. CDR1 and CDR2 (germline): SGHTA, FQGNSA. This CDR3 has 12 amino acids. The CDR3 reads CASSPRSETQYF. The CDR3 bases are TGTGCCAGCAGCCCGCGTTCGGAGACCCAGTACTTC.

The sample holds one count of this clone. The genes are TRBV15 and TRBJ1-1; D not resolved. Germline lookup yields CDR1 LNHNV and CDR2 YYDKDF (reference sequence). The CDR3 loop spans 12 amino acids. V shed 3 bases and J shed 4 bases, with 6 bases lying between them. In nucleotides, the CDR3 is TGTGCCACCAGCAGTTCGCGCACTGAAGCTTTCTTT. Its translation is CATSSSRTEAFF.

The V gene is TRBV9, the J gene TRBJ1-1; D unresolved. Germline CDR1 is SGDLS and CDR2 is YYNGEE. Trimming left V 0 bases short and J 1 base short, with 4 bases between. The CDR3 is 13 amino acids. In DNA form, the CDR3 reads TGTGCCAGCAGCGTAGCTCGGAACACTGAAGCTTTCTTT. Its protein is CASSVARNTEAFF.

This chain links TRBV5-1 with TRBJ2-2, with 11 bases identical to TRBD2. The V and J ends lost 2 bases and 3 bases, in that order; junction bases with no gene match: 3. CDR3 length: 16 amino acids. Germline lookup yields CDR1 SGHRS and CDR2 YFSETQ. CDR3 loop: CASSLGTSGYTGELFF. The CDR3 DNA is TGCGCCAGCAGCTTAGGGACTAGCGGCTACACCGGGGAGCTGTTTTTT.

This clone was seen just once. This chain's CDR3 is CAWGGTGSAGELFF. The CDR3 region has the DNA TGTGCCTGGGGGGGGACAGGGTCGGCCGGGGAGCTGTTTTTT. The chain uses TRBV30 and TRBJ2-2, with 9 positions matching TRBD1. CDR1 is GTSNPN, CDR2 SVGIG, per germline (reference sequence). The CDR3 is made up of 14 amino acids. Unmatched junction bases numbered 7, after V lost 5 bases and J lost 6 bases.

This clone was picked up a small number of times. CDR3 in DNA: TGTGCCAGCAGTTCGGACAGCCGGACTGAAGCTTTCTTT. It codes for CASSSDSRTEAFF. J is TRBJ1-1 and V is TRBV25-1; possibly TRBD1 for D (6 bases). Germline CDR1 and CDR2: MGHDK and SYGVNS. CDR3 length: 13 residues. V was pared by 5 bases and J by 5 bases, with 12 bases between. The complete variable domain, with remaining parts taken from reference TRBV25-1 and TRBJ1-1, reads EADIYQTPRYLVIGTGKKITLECSQTMGHDKMYWYQQDPGMELHLIHYSYGVNSTEKGDLSSESTVSRIRTEHFPLTLESARPSHTSQYLCASSSDSRTEAFFGQGTRLTVV.